This entry concerns a single TCR beta chain. This clonotype appeared many times. What this receptor recognizes is not known. Base qualities are not recorded, but no much larger clone differs from it by a single base. The library was built by means of RT-PCR. TCRdb names Illumina HiSeq 2500 as the instrument used. TCRdb trimmed public reads at Q25 via fastp, called clones via MiXCR and kept in-frame beta chains. CDR3 protein sequences are deduplicated, and each keeps its most common genes and DNA. Across this sample there are under 550,000 distinct CDR3 sequences, with 6% to 9% seen only once. About 12% of the sample is taken by the ten largest. This record belongs to a study of response to subunit inactivated influenza vaccine listed by TCRdb under 2018. Concerning the study at large: The study used deep quantitative T cell receptor repertoire profiling to track responses to a trivalent subunit inactivated influenza vaccine.

Including cysteine and phenylalanine, the CDR3 has 17 amino acids. The only DNA kept is the CDR3, 51 bases in frame from the first base. CDR1 LGHNA and CDR2 YSLEER are derived from the germline V gene. The V end gives up 0 bases and the J end 1 base, leaving 7 bases in the junction not matched to a gene. The study at large found these results: It was suggested by the authors that each seasonal influenza vaccination may recruit only a limited number of new T cells.

The sequence links TRBV4-3 to TRBJ2-3, with TRBD2 identical over 7 junction bases. The input for sequencing was PBMCs from blood, taken around 2 years after vaccination. The sequence derives from a man aged 50-75 years who received an inactivated influenza vaccine. Donor details come from another sample of the same person, matched by shared clones. The CDR3 protein: CASSQEEGGPGTDTQYF. The sequence in DNA is TGCGCCAGCAGCCAAGAGGAGGGAGGGCCGGGCACAGATACGCAGTATTTT.